A single sample is the source of the 24 T cell receptor beta chains below, sequenced in a study of T cell responses to AZD1222 COVID-19 vaccine. The assay was immunoSEQ multiplex PCR, and TCRdb's table has in-frame clones only and misses some. The sample has approximately 180,000 clones, roughly 91% seen once; the top ten hold roughly 1%. The sample in question was peripheral blood, obtained 28 days after the second dose of the MenACWY control vaccine. The source of these receptors is an adult who received the MenACWY meningococcal vaccine as a control.

V usage is TRBV11-2 and J usage is TRBJ1-2; 9 nucleotides match TRBD1. The CDR3 runs to 12 residues. Germline loops: CDR1 SGHAT, CDR2 FQNNGV. Unmatched junction bases numbered 5, after V lost 7 bases and J lost 8 bases. CDR3 nucleotides: TGTGCCAGCACCCGGGACAGGGCGGGCTACACCTTC. It specifies CASTRDRAGYTF.

V usage is TRBV2 and J usage is TRBJ1-2, with D unclear. This CDR3 comprises 12 residues. The germline V and J ends were trimmed by 6 bases and 2 bases, with 7 bases remaining between them. Germline-derived CDR1 and CDR2 are SNHLY and FYNNEI. CDR3 amino acids: CASRALNYGYTF. The CDR3 coding sequence is TGTGCCAGCAGGGCCTTAAACTATGGCTACACCTTC.

The J gene is TRBJ2-3, the V gene TRBV5-6, with D possibly called TRBD1 or TRBD2 (5 bases each). V was trimmed by 3 bases and J by 1 base, leaving 12 bases between them. The length of the CDR3 is 15 residues. CDR1 and CDR2 (germline): SGHDT, YYEEEE. The CDR3 sequence: CASSWRGVGTDTQYF. The CDR3 region has the DNA TGTGCCAGCAGCTGGAGAGGGGTTGGCACAGATACGCAGTATTTT.

The rearrangement joins TRBV11-2 to TRBJ2-1, with 10 bases fitting TRBD1. In germline, CDR1 is SGHAT, CDR2 FQNNGV. V was pared by 7 bases and J by 3 bases, with 3 bases of the junction left unmatched. The CDR3 contains 14 residues. The CDR3 reads CASTRDRGYNEQFF. The CDR3 nucleotides read TGTGCCAGCACTCGGGACAGGGGCTACAATGAGCAGTTCTTC.

The chain combines TRBV30 with TRBJ1-5; the D gene is possibly TRBD1 (6 bases). Trimming took 3 bases from V and 3 from J, leaving 9 bases between them. The germline CDR1 and CDR2 sequences are GTSNPN and SVGIG (reference sequence). The length of the CDR3 is 13 residues. CDR3 loop: CAWRRTVNQPQHF. The DNA for the CDR3 is TGTGCCTGGAGGAGGACAGTCAATCAGCCCCAGCATTTT.

The chain has TRBV6-5 and TRBJ2-7, with D unclear. The CDR3 totals 14 residues. The germline V and J ends were trimmed by 0 bases and 5 bases, with 11 bases remaining between them. The germline gives CDR1 MNHEY, CDR2 SVGAGI. The CDR3 loop reads CASSYSQGGDEQYF. The CDR3 bases are TGTGCCAGCAGTTACTCCCAAGGTGGTGACGAGCAGTACTTC.

In DNA, the CDR3 is TGTGCCAGCAGCTTAGGGACGGCCTCAGGTGGAAACACCATATATTTT. Residues: CASSLGTASGGNTIYF. The chain recombines TRBV13 with TRBJ1-3; the D is unclear. The CDR3 runs to 16 residues. Trimming removed 0 bases at V and 3 bases at J, with 12 bases between. Germline CDR1 reads PRHDT; CDR2 reads FYEKMQ (reference sequence).

This chain uses TRBV4-1 with TRBJ1-1, with TRBD1 as a possible D gene (6 bases). Per germline, CDR1 MGHRA and CDR2 YSYEKL. With 1 base removed from V and 0 bases from J, the gap between germline ends came to 15 bases. The CDR3 extends over 17 amino acids. CDR3 bases: TGCGCCAGCAGCCAAGTCCCTGGGACAATGATGAACACTGAAGCTTTCTTT. It encodes CASSQVPGTMMNTEAFF.

The chain combines TRBV27 with TRBJ1-1; TRBD1 matches at 7 bases. Germline V gene data show CDR1 as MNHEY and CDR2 as SMNVEV (reference sequence). CDR3 length: 14 residues. V gave up 5 bases and J gave up 1 base; unmatched junction bases: 4. Here the CDR3 reads CASSRDRQNTEAFF. The CDR3 region has the DNA TGTGCCAGCAGTAGGGACAGACAGAACACTGAAGCTTTCTTT.

The chain carries TRBV3-1 (or the pseudogene TRBV3-2) and TRBJ1-4; no firm D call. V lost 1 base, J lost 2 bases, and 14 bases lay in between. The CDR3 is 17 amino acids. Germline CDR1 reads LGHDT; CDR2 reads YNNKEL (reference sequence). The CDR3, as DNA: TGTGCCAGCAGCCAAGGCCTAGGGCTTGGGACTAATGAAAAACTGTTTTTT. This encodes CASSQGLGLGTNEKLFF.

The chain employs TRBV12-3 or TRBV12-4 and TRBJ2-3; D uncertain. V was trimmed by 1 base and J by 5 bases, leaving 7 bases between them. The CDR3 consists of 13 residues. CDR3 loop: CASSLDPRDTQYF. The CDR3 bases are TGTGCCAGCAGTTTAGATCCTCGAGATACGCAGTATTTT.

V is TRBV30 and J is TRBJ2-3, with TRBD1 identical over 7 bases. The V and J ends lost 5 bases and 8 bases, in that order; junction bases with no gene match: 13. There are 14 residues in the CDR3. In germline, CDR1 is GTSNPN, CDR2 SVGIG (reference sequence). The CDR3 DNA reads TGTGCCTGGGGCATGAGTAGGGGGCAGGGTACGCAGTATTTT. It yields the protein CAWGMSRGQGTQYF.

This chain uses TRBV30 with TRBJ1-2; 8 bases are shared with TRBD1. With 5 bases clipped from V and 8 bases from J, the junction kept 13 bases outside the gene matches. Germline values: CDR1 GTSNPN, CDR2 SVGIG (reference sequence). The CDR3 is 14 amino acids. CDR3 residues: CAWSLGGRGHGYTF. CDR3 bases: TGTGCCTGGTCTCTAGGGGGCAGGGGGCACGGCTACACCTTC.

V usage is TRBV19 and J usage is TRBJ1-1; possibly TRBD1 for D (6 bases). This CDR3 comprises 13 residues. Germline V CDR1 and CDR2: LNHDA, SQIVND (reference sequence). Trimming took 9 bases from V and 3 from J, leaving 14 bases between them. DNA for the CDR3: TGTGCCAGCGAGGGGGGGGCGCACACTGAAGCTTTCTTT. It codes for CASEGGAHTEAFF.

CDR3 bases: TGTGCCATCTCCCCCGGGGTTGATCAGCCCCAGCATTTT. Protein product: CAISPGVDQPQHF. V gene TRBV10-3 combines with J gene TRBJ1-5; D not certain. CDR1 ENHRY and CDR2 SYGVKD come from the germline V gene. The length of the CDR3 is 13 residues. Trimming stripped 8 bases from V and 5 bases from J, with 13 bases between.

This clone was seen a handful of times. The J gene is TRBJ2-2, the V gene TRBV7-6; tentatively, D is TRBD1 (5 bases). Germline V CDR1 and CDR2: SGHVS, FNYEAQ. The CDR3 is made up of 13 amino acids. Trimming left V 2 bases short and J 6 bases short, with 7 bases between. CDR3 nucleotide sequence: TGTGCCAGCAGCTTAAGACAGTCCGGGGAGCTGTTTTTT. Translated: CASSLRQSGELFF.

This chain uses TRBV28 with TRBJ2-3, with 8 bases lining up with TRBD2. Germline lookup yields CDR1 MDHEN and CDR2 SYDVKM. The CDR3 loop spans 15 amino acids. V lost 7 bases and J lost 2; bases outside the gene matches: 8. CDR3 in amino acids: CASTSGGKNTDTQYF. In DNA, the CDR3 is TGTGCCAGCACCTCGGGGGGGAAAAACACAGATACGCAGTATTTT.

The chain is built from TRBV7-2 and TRBJ1-6; tentative D call: TRBD1 (5 bases). The CDR3 extends over 15 amino acids. Trimming took off 3 bases at V and 7 bases at J, with 13 bases between the two ends. Germline V CDR1 and CDR2: SGHTA, FQGNSA. In DNA, the CDR3 is TGTGCCAGCAGCTTCAGCTCGGAGGGGAATTCACCCCTCCACTTT. Its translation: CASSFSSEGNSPLHF.

The chain is built from TRBV19 and TRBJ1-4, with D possibly being TRBD1 (5 bases). The CDR3 has 15 residues. The V end was cut by 7 bases, the J end by 0 bases, with 12 bases between. Germline V CDR1 and CDR2: LNHDA, SQIVND (reference sequence). For the CDR3, the DNA is TGTGCCAGTACTCGGGACCTTGCAACTAATGAAAAACTGTTTTTT. The encoded protein is CASTRDLATNEKLFF.

The V and J genes are TRBV11-2 and TRBJ2-1, with D uncertain. CDR1 SGHAT and CDR2 FQNNGV come from the germline V gene. The ends were cut back, 5 bases at V and 5 bases at J, with 13 bases in the middle. This CDR3 has 14 amino acids. The CDR3 bases are TGTGCCAGCAGCCGAGCCCCAAGGGACAATGAGCAGTTCTTC. This sequence encodes CASSRAPRDNEQFF.

V is TRBV7-9 and J is TRBJ1-4; TRBD1 agrees at 7 bases. CDR3 length: 14 amino acids. CDR1 SEHNR and CDR2 FQNEAQ come from the germline V gene (reference sequence). V lost 5 bases, J lost 7 bases, and 7 bases stayed unmatched. This chain's CDR3 is CASSHQGGSEKLFF. Written as DNA, the CDR3 is TGTGCCAGCAGCCATCAGGGGGGGAGTGAAAAACTGTTTTTT.

The genes are TRBV29-1 and TRBJ1-1; TRBD1 aligns across 10 bases. Trimming removed 6 bases from V and 3 bases from J; junction bases left unmatched: 13. CDR3 length: 16 residues. The germline V gene encodes CDR1 SQVTM and CDR2 ANQGSEA. In DNA, the CDR3 is TGCAGCGTACCCGAGGGACAGGGGTGGAGAGACACTGAAGCTTTCTTT. Translating it yields CSVPEGQGWRDTEAFF.

The J gene is TRBJ1-6, the V gene TRBV6-5; D may be TRBD1 (5 bases). The CDR3 covers 14 residues. V lost 2 bases to trimming and J lost 8 bases, with 10 bases between them. The germline V gene has CDR1 MNHEY and CDR2 SVGAGI. In nucleotides, the CDR3 is TGTGCCAGCAGTTACAACAGGCTGGATTCACCCCTCCACTTT. This encodes CASSYNRLDSPLHF.

This clone was detected only once. The chain couples TRBV2 to TRBJ1-2; possible D gene TRBD1, 5 bases. The CDR3 sequence is 14 residues long. In germline, CDR1 is SNHLY, CDR2 FYNNEI. Trimming took off 6 bases at V and 7 bases at J, with 18 bases between the two ends. CDR3 in DNA: TGTGCCAGCAGGGGATCCGGGGGAACAGGTGGCTACACCTTC. This translates into CASRGSGGTGGYTF.